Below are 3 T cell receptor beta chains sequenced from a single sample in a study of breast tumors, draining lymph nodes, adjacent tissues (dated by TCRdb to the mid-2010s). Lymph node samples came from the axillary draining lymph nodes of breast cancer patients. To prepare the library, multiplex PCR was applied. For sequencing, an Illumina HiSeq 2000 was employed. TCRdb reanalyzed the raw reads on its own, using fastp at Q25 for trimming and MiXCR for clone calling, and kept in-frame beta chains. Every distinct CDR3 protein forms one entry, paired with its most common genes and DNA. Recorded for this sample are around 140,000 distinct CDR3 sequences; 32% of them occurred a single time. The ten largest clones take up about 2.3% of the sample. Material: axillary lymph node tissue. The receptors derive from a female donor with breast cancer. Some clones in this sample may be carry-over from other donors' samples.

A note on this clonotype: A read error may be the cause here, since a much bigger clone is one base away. CDR3 region: CASSFRVPLPSYEQYF. In DNA, the CDR3 is TGTGCCAGCAGTTTTCGCGTGCCTCTCCCATCCTACGAGCAGTACTTC. J is TRBJ2-7 and V is TRBV27; D unclear. The CDR3 is 16 amino acids. The V end lost 3 bases, the J end lost 1 base, and 16 bases lay between the germline ends. Germline CDR1 and CDR2: MNHEY and SMNVEV (reference sequence).

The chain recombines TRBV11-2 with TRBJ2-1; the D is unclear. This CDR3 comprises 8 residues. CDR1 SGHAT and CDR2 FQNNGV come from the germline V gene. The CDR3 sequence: CLGYEQFF. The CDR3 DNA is TGTCTTGGGTATGAGCAGTTCTTC.

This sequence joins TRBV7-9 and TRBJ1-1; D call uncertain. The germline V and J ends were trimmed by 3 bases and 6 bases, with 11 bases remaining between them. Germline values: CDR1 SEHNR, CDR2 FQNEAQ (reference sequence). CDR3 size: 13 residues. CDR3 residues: CASSFVWSPEAFF. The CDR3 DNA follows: TGTGCCAGCAGCTTTGTCTGGAGCCCTGAAGCTTTCTTT.